This TCR beta chain was retrieved from a study of shared clonotypes between healthy human individuals. Findings and limits, study-wide: Generally, naive subsets (rather than memory subsets) showed larger estimated richness.

Germline lookup yields CDR1 SGHRS and CDR2 YFSETQ. The V gene end was trimmed by 2 bases and the J gene end by 4 bases; junction bases not matched to a gene: 8. The CDR3 extends over 16 amino acids. Comment on this clone: Its antigen is currently unknown.

Sequencing used immunoSEQ multiplex PCR; TCRdb keeps in-frame clones, though not all of them. The top ten clones hold roughly 1.2% of a sample with over a million clones, around 97% of them seen once. This TCR derives from a young man in good health. Sequenced input: naive CD4+ T cells sorted from blood. Subset in this sample: CD45RA+ positively selected. The chain employs TRBV5-1 and TRBJ1-3, with TRBD1 identical over 8 bases. The CDR3 nucleotides are TGCGCCAGCAGCTTAACGGACAGGGCGAAAGGAAACACCATATATTTT. Encoded protein: CASSLTDRAKGNTIYF. Looking up the rest from reference TRBV5-1 and TRBJ1-3 gives the full variable domain: KAGVTQTPRYLIKTRGQQVTLSCSPISGHRSVSWYQQTPGQGLQFLFEYFSETQRNKGNFPGRFSGRQFSNSRSEMNVSTLELGDSALYLCASSLTDRAKGNTIYFGEGSWLTVV.